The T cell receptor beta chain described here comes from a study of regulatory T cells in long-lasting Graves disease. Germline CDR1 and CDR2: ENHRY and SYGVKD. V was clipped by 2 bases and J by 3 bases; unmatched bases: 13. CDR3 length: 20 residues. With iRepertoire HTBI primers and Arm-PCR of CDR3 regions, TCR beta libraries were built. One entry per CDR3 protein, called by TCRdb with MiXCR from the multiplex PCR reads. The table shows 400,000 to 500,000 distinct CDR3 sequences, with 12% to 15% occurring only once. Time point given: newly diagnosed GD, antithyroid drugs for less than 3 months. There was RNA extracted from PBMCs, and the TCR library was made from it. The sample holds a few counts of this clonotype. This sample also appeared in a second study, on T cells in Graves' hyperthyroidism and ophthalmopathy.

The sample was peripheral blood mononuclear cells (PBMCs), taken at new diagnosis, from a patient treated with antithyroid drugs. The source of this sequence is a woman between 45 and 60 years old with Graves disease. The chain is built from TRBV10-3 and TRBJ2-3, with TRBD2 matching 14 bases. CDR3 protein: CAISEISGLAGASGTDTQYF. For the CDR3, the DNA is TGTGCCATCAGTGAGATATCGGGACTAGCGGGAGCGAGTGGAACAGATACGCAGTATTTT.